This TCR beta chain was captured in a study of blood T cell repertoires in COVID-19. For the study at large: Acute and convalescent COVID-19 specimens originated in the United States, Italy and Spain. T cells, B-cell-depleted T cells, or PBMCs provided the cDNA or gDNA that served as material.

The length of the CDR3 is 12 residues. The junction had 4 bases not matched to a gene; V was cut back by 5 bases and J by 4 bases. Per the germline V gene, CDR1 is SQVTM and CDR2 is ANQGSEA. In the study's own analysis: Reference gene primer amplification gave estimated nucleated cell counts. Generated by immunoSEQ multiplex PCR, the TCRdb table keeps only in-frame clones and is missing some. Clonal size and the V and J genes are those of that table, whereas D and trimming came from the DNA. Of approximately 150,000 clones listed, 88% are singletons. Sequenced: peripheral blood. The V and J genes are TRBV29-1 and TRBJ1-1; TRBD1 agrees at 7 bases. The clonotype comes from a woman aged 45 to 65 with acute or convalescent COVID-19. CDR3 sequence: CSVRGQSTEAFF. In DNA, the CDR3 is TGCAGCGTTCGGGGACAGTCCACTGAAGCTTTCTTT.